This T cell receptor beta chain appears in the sequencing data of a study of T-cell reconstitution after alpha-beta-depleted transplantation in children. Preparation of the TCRbeta library used unique molecular identifiers. One entry per CDR3 protein, called by TCRdb with MiXCR from the PCR reads. Of around 600,000 distinct CDR3 sequences in the sample, about 10% were seen once. This clonotype turned up a few times. Sample: PBMCs from the stem cell graft donor, taken from the stem cell graft. The clonotype was recovered from a human donor who donated a stem cell graft to a child with acute myeloid leukemia.

CDR3 bases: TGCAGTGCTAATCGGGCCCCCACAGATACGCAGTATTTT. Its protein product is CSANRAPTDTQYF. This chain joins TRBV20-1 and TRBJ2-3, with unresolved D. The CDR3 has 13 amino acids. Germline CDR1 DFQATT, CDR2 SNEGSKA (reference sequence). Trimming took off 4 bases at V and 2 bases at J, with 10 bases between the two ends.